This is a list of T cell receptor beta chains from one sample in a study of blood T cell repertoires in COVID-19. Assay: immunoSEQ multiplex PCR; the TCRdb copy retains only in-frame clones and omits some. Altogether roughly 200,000 clones are present, under 90% being singletons, with the ten largest covering about 20%. Specimen: peripheral blood. These receptors originate from a person in their 70s with COVID-19, enrolled during active disease. Both conserved end residues are part of each CDR3. The D gene is left open where the match is weak. The listing skips clone size in some rows; elsewhere it reads once, few, many or a size class.

V gene: TRBV5-1
J gene: TRBJ1-4
D gene: -
clone size: -
CDR3 protein: CASSLGLNLPEKLFF
CDR3 DNA: TGCGCCAGCAGCTTGGGACTTAATCTCCCGGAAAAACTGTTTTTT

V gene: TRBV6-6
J gene: TRBJ2-1
D gene: -
clone size: -
CDR3 protein: CASSPLRDFPAPYNEQFF
CDR3 DNA: TGTGCCAGCAGTCCTCTGAGGGACTTCCCAGCACCTTACAATGAGCAGTTCTTC

V gene: TRBV3-1/TRBV3-2
J gene: TRBJ2-1
D gene: -
clone size: few
CDR3 protein: CASSRKRRELRSNEQFF
CDR3 DNA: TGTGCCAGCAGCCGAAAGAGGAGAGAGTTGCGGAGCAATGAGCAGTTCTTC

V gene: TRBV19
J gene: TRBJ2-2
D gene: TRBD1
clone size: -
CDR3 protein: CASTLGQGYTGELFF
CDR3 DNA: TGTGCCAGCACCTTGGGACAGGGCTACACCGGGGAGCTGTTTTTT

V gene: TRBV5-1
J gene: TRBJ1-2
D gene: TRBD1
clone size: -
CDR3 protein: CASSSEGQIYGYTF
CDR3 DNA: TGCGCCAGCAGCTCGGAGGGACAGATCTATGGCTACACCTTC

V gene: TRBV5-1
J gene: TRBJ1-5
D gene: -
clone size: -
CDR3 protein: CASSLAGGSNQPQHF
CDR3 DNA: TGCGCCAGCAGCTTGGCCGGGGGTAGCAATCAGCCCCAGCATTTT

V gene: TRBV6-2/TRBV6-3
J gene: TRBJ2-7
D gene: -
clone size: few
CDR3 protein: CASSYPTIEQYF
CDR3 DNA: TGTGCCAGCAGTTACCCAACTATCGAGCAGTACTTC

V gene: TRBV30
J gene: TRBJ1-2
D gene: -
clone size: -
CDR3 protein: CAWSGQINYGYTF
CDR3 DNA: TGTGCCTGGAGTGGGCAAATCAACTATGGCTACACCTTC

V gene: TRBV27
J gene: TRBJ2-1
D gene: TRBD2
clone size: -
CDR3 protein: CASRLAGGPDEQFF
CDR3 DNA: TGTGCCAGCCGACTAGCGGGAGGGCCCGATGAGCAGTTCTTC

V gene: TRBV27
J gene: TRBJ2-3
D gene: TRBD2
clone size: -
CDR3 protein: CASSRAGTRTGLAGRDTQYF
CDR3 DNA: TGTGCCAGCAGCAGGGCCGGGACAAGGACAGGACTAGCGGGGCGGGATACGCAGTATTTT

V gene: TRBV30
J gene: TRBJ1-6
D gene: -
clone size: few
CDR3 protein: CAWSGGIRYNSPLHF
CDR3 DNA: TGTGCCTGGAGCGGAGGAATCCGGTATAATTCACCCCTCCACTTT

V gene: TRBV7-9
J gene: TRBJ2-1
D gene: -
clone size: -
CDR3 protein: CASIGWASSYNEQFF
CDR3 DNA: TGTGCCAGCATAGGATGGGCTAGCAGCTACAATGAGCAGTTCTTC

V gene: TRBV5-4
J gene: TRBJ1-4
D gene: -
clone size: -
CDR3 protein: CASSSSFARGEKLFF
CDR3 DNA: TGTGCCAGCAGCTCCTCCTTCGCTCGGGGTGAAAAACTGTTTTTT

V gene: TRBV9
J gene: TRBJ1-3
D gene: -
clone size: -
CDR3 protein: CASRDDRSSGNTIYF
CDR3 DNA: TGTGCCAGCAGAGACGACAGGTCCTCTGGAAACACCATATATTTT

V gene: TRBV5-4
J gene: TRBJ2-5
D gene: TRBD1
clone size: -
CDR3 protein: CASSLRDRGSETQYF
CDR3 DNA: TGTGCCAGCAGCTTGAGGGACAGGGGATCGGAGACCCAGTACTTC

V gene: TRBV3-1/TRBV3-2
J gene: TRBJ2-7
D gene: TRBD1
clone size: -
CDR3 protein: CASSQHRDSGSYEQYF
CDR3 DNA: TGTGCCAGCAGCCAACACCGGGACAGCGGATCCTACGAGCAGTACTTC

V gene: TRBV19
J gene: TRBJ1-1
D gene: -
clone size: -
CDR3 protein: CASSVSRVTEAFF
CDR3 DNA: TGTGCCAGTAGTGTTTCCAGGGTCACTGAAGCTTTCTTT

V gene: TRBV2
J gene: TRBJ1-5
D gene: TRBD1
clone size: -
CDR3 protein: CASSPRTGNNQPQHF
CDR3 DNA: TGTGCCAGCAGCCCTAGGACAGGGAACAATCAGCCCCAGCATTTT

V gene: TRBV27
J gene: TRBJ2-5
D gene: -
clone size: many
CDR3 protein: CASSPRTNLGPETQYF
CDR3 DNA: TGTGCCAGCAGTCCAAGGACTAACCTCGGCCCAGAGACCCAGTACTTC

V gene: TRBV10-3
J gene: TRBJ1-5
D gene: -
clone size: -
CDR3 protein: CAIRAEYPSNQPQHF
CDR3 DNA: TGTGCCATCAGAGCCGAGTATCCTAGCAATCAGCCCCAGCATTTT

V gene: TRBV5-6
J gene: TRBJ2-5
D gene: -
clone size: -
CDR3 protein: CASSRNQGRETQYF
CDR3 DNA: TGTGCCAGCAGCCGTAATCAGGGCCGGGAGACCCAGTACTTC

V gene: TRBV12-3/TRBV12-4
J gene: TRBJ2-1
D gene: -
clone size: -
CDR3 protein: CASSRGQSEQFF
CDR3 DNA: TGTGCCAGCAGCCGCGGACAATCTGAGCAGTTCTTC

V gene: TRBV7-3
J gene: TRBJ2-5
D gene: TRBD2
clone size: few
CDR3 protein: CASSRPSSGGETQYF
CDR3 DNA: TGTGCCAGCAGCCGCCCTTCTAGCGGGGGAGAGACCCAGTACTTC

V gene: TRBV19
J gene: TRBJ2-2
D gene: TRBD2
clone size: -
CDR3 protein: CASRGREGGNGELFF
CDR3 DNA: TGTGCCAGTAGGGGGAGGGAAGGAGGGAACGGGGAGCTGTTTTTT

V gene: TRBV6-2/TRBV6-3
J gene: TRBJ2-2
D gene: -
clone size: -
CDR3 protein: CASSWSEITGELFF
CDR3 DNA: TGTGCCAGCAGTTGGTCCGAGATCACCGGGGAGCTGTTTTTT

V gene: TRBV24-1
J gene: TRBJ2-1
D gene: -
clone size: -
CDR3 protein: CATSDPGTRSNEQFF
CDR3 DNA: TGTGCCACCAGTGATCCCGGGACACGATCCAATGAGCAGTTCTTC

V gene: TRBV30
J gene: TRBJ2-1
D gene: -
clone size: -
CDR3 protein: CAWAHHGGYNEQFF
CDR3 DNA: TGTGCCTGGGCACACCATGGGGGGTACAATGAGCAGTTCTTC

V gene: TRBV11-3
J gene: TRBJ1-4
D gene: -
clone size: -
CDR3 protein: CASSLDLRWAEKLFF
CDR3 DNA: TGTGCCAGCAGCTTAGATTTGCGATGGGCTGAAAAACTGTTTTTT

V gene: TRBV9
J gene: TRBJ2-7
D gene: -
clone size: -
CDR3 protein: CASSVEGFGEQYF
CDR3 DNA: TGTGCCAGCAGCGTGGAGGGCTTTGGGGAGCAGTACTTC

V gene: TRBV19
J gene: TRBJ1-6
D gene: -
clone size: -
CDR3 protein: CASSIRQASTSPLHF
CDR3 DNA: TGTGCCAGTAGTATTCGACAGGCTTCAACTTCACCCCTCCACTTT

V gene: TRBV27
J gene: TRBJ1-5
D gene: -
clone size: -
CDR3 protein: CASSLSRAGNQPQHF
CDR3 DNA: TGTGCCAGCAGTTTATCGCGAGCAGGGAATCAGCCCCAGCATTTT

V gene: TRBV7-3
J gene: TRBJ2-2
D gene: TRBD1
clone size: -
CDR3 protein: CASRQGARTGELFF
CDR3 DNA: TGTGCCAGCAGACAGGGGGCGCGGACCGGGGAGCTGTTTTTT

V gene: TRBV19
J gene: TRBJ2-3
D gene: -
clone size: -
CDR3 protein: CASSQEPGAGVDTQYF
CDR3 DNA: TGTGCCAGTAGTCAAGAACCAGGGGCTGGGGTGGATACGCAGTATTTT

V gene: TRBV6-2/TRBV6-3
J gene: TRBJ1-1
D gene: -
clone size: -
CDR3 protein: CASSYWAGGTEAFF
CDR3 DNA: TGTGCCAGCAGTTATTGGGCGGGAGGCACTGAAGCTTTCTTT

V gene: TRBV9
J gene: TRBJ1-2
D gene: TRBD1
clone size: -
CDR3 protein: CASRAGGTGGYTF
CDR3 DNA: TGTGCCAGCAGAGCAGGGGGCACGGGTGGCTACACCTTC

V gene: TRBV28
J gene: TRBJ1-5
D gene: -
clone size: -
CDR3 protein: CASSPPARPNQPQHF
CDR3 DNA: TGTGCCAGCAGTCCTCCCGCCAGGCCCAATCAGCCCCAGCATTTT

V gene: TRBV2
J gene: TRBJ1-2
D gene: -
clone size: -
CDR3 protein: CASSGVGNYGYTF
CDR3 DNA: TGTGCCAGCAGTGGGGTCGGGAACTATGGCTACACCTTC

V gene: TRBV5-6
J gene: TRBJ1-5
D gene: TRBD1
clone size: few
CDR3 protein: CASSAGQVGVYSNQPQHF
CDR3 DNA: TGTGCCAGCAGCGCGGGACAGGTGGGGGTTTATAGCAATCAGCCCCAGCATTTT

V gene: TRBV19
J gene: TRBJ1-5
D gene: TRBD1
clone size: -
CDR3 protein: CATTMGRDRLNQPQHF
CDR3 DNA: TGTGCCACCACCATGGGACGGGACAGGCTTAATCAGCCCCAGCATTTT

V gene: TRBV7-2
J gene: TRBJ2-5
D gene: TRBD2
clone size: -
CDR3 protein: CASGTSGGARETQYF
CDR3 DNA: TGTGCCAGCGGGACTAGCGGGGGGGCCCGGGAGACCCAGTACTTC